The present TCR beta chain was sequenced within a study of blood T cell repertoires in COVID-19. Authors' methods: Reference gene primer amplification gave nucleated cell count estimates. Assay used: immunoSEQ multiplex PCR; TCRdb lists only in-frame clones, some missing. The V and J calls and clone size come from that table; D and trimming were worked out from the DNA. The sample lists around 250,000 clones; around 80% were seen once. Trimming stripped 0 bases from V and 7 bases from J, with 15 bases between. This CDR3 is 16 amino acids long. From germline, CDR1 is ENHRY and CDR2 SYGVKD. Sequences were obtained from peripheral blood. V is TRBV10-3 and J is TRBJ1-4; no clear D gene. This sequence originates from a man older than 75 with acute or convalescent COVID-19. The CDR3 loop is CAISESPTRESEKLFF. The CDR3 DNA reads TGTGCCATCAGTGAGTCCCCGACAAGAGAGAGTGAAAAACTGTTTTTT.